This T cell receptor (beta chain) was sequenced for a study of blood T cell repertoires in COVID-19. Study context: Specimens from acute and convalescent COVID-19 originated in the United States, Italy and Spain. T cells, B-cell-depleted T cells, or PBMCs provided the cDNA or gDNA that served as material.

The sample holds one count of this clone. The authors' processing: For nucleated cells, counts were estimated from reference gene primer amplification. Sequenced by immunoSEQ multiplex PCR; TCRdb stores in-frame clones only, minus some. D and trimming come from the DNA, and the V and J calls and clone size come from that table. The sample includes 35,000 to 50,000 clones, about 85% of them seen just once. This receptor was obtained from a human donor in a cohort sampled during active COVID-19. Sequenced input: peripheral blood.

CDR3 residues: CASSPQMGSGIDTQYF. The CDR3 coding sequence is TGTGCCAGCTCACCACAGATGGGTTCGGGGATAGATACGCAGTATTTT. This sequence joins TRBV18 and TRBJ2-3; tentative D call: TRBD2 (5 bases). CDR3 size: 16 residues. The V gene lost 1 base and the J gene lost 5 bases, with 16 bases spanning the gap. CDR1 and CDR2 (germline): KGHSH, LQKENI.